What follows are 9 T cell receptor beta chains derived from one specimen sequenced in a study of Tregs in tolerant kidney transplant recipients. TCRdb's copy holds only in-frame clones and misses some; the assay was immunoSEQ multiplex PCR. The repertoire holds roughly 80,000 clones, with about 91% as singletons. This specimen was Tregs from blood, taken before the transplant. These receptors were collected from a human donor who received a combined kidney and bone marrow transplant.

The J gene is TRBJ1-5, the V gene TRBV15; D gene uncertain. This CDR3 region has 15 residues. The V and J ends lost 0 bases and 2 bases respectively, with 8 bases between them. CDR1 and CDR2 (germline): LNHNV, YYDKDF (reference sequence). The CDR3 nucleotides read TGTGCCACCAGCAGAGAAGTGTACGGCAATCAGCCCCAGCATTTT. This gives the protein CATSREVYGNQPQHF.

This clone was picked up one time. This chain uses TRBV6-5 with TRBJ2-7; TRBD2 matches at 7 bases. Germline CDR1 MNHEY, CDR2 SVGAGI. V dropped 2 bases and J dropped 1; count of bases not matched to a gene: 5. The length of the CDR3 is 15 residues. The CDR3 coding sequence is TGTGCCAGCAGTTACAATGGACTAGAGTCCTACGAGCAGTACTTC. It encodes CASSYNGLESYEQYF.

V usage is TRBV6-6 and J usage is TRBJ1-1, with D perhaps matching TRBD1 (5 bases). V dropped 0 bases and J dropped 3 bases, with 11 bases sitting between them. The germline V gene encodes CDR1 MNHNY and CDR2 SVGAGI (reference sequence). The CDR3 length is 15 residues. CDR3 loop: CASSYSRRGDTEAFF. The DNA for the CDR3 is TGTGCCAGCAGTTACTCAAGGCGGGGGGACACTGAAGCTTTCTTT.

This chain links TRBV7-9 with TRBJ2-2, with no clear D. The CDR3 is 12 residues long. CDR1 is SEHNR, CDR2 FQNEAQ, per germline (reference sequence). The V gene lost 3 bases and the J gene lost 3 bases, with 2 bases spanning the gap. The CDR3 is CASSFYTGELFF. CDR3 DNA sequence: TGTGCCAGCAGCTTTTACACCGGGGAGCTGTTTTTT. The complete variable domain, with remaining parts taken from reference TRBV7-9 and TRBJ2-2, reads DTGVSQNPRHKITKRGQNVTFRCDPISEHNRLYWYRQTLGQGPEFLTYFQNEAQLEKSRLLSDRFSAERPKGSFSTLEIQRTEQGDSAMYLCASSFYTGELFFGEGSRLTVL.

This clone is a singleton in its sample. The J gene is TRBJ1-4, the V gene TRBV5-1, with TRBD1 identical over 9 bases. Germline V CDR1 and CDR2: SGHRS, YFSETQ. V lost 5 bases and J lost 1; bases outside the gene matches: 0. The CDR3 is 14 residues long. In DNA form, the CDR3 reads TGCGCCAGCAGGACAGGGGGAACTAATGAAAAACTGTTTTTT. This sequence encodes CASRTGGTNEKLFF.

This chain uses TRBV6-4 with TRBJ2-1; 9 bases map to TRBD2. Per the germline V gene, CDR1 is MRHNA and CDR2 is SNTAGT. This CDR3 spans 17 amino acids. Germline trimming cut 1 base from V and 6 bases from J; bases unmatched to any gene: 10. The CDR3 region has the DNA TGTGCCAGCAGTGACTACCGGGACGGTAGCGGGAGCAATGAGCAGTTCTTC. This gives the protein CASSDYRDGSGSNEQFF.

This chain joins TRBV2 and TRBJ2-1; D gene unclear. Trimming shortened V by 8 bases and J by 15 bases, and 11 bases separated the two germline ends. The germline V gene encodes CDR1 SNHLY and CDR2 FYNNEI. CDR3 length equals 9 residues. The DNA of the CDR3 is TGTGCCAGCGGCCGACGGAGGTTCTTC. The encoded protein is CASGRRRFF.

The CDR3 sequence: CAIRAPLPQETQYF. Written as DNA, the CDR3 is TGTGCCATCAGAGCTCCTTTGCCCCAAGAGACCCAGTACTTC. The rearrangement uses TRBV10-3 and TRBJ2-5; D is unclear. This CDR3 spans 14 amino acids. CDR1 and CDR2 (germline): ENHRY, SYGVKD. Deletions cut 6 bases from V and 1 base from J, with 12 bases between.

CDR3 DNA sequence: TGTGCCAGCAGTGGACAGGGGGCGCGATCTGGCTACACCTTC. Translated, it gives CASSGQGARSGYTF. The chain links TRBV27 to TRBJ1-2; 11 nucleotides agree with TRBD1. The germline V gene encodes CDR1 MNHEY and CDR2 SMNVEV (reference sequence). This CDR3 comprises 14 residues. The V segment lost 5 bases and the J segment 7 bases; nucleotides outside the gene matches: 6.